The clone carrying this TCR beta chain was observed at least ten times. Its target is unknown. This sample is drawn from a study of CD8 T cells in ankylosing spondylitis. Study outcomes and limitations: Enrichment of disease-linked clones was reportedly significant in matched ankylosing spondylitis synovial fluid. There was a TCR beta motif, made of 7 to 9 highly homologous variants, that appeared characteristic of ankylosing spondylitis blood. Previous work reported some of these motif variants in the synovial fluid and blood of reactive arthritis.

Germline lookup yields CDR1 DFQATT and CDR2 SNEGSKA (reference sequence). The V gene end was trimmed by 6 bases and the J gene end by 3 bases; junction bases not matched to a gene: 7. The CDR3 has 14 amino acids. Quantitative molecular-barcoded 5'-RACE generated the TCR beta libraries. TCRdb used MiXCR to reprocess the 5' RACE reads, holding one entry per CDR3 protein. The data hold roughly 350,000 distinct CDR3 sequences, with 6.5% to 10% observed a single time. What was sequenced was blood, either unsorted or a sorted T cell fraction (not recorded which). The TCR sequence derives from a male donor with ankylosing spondylitis. The V call is TRBV20-1, the J call TRBJ2-3; TRBD2 matches at 9 bases. CDR3 loop: CSAVPGLATDTQYF. CDR3 nucleotides: TGCAGTGCAGTTCCGGGACTAGCAACAGATACGCAGTATTTT.